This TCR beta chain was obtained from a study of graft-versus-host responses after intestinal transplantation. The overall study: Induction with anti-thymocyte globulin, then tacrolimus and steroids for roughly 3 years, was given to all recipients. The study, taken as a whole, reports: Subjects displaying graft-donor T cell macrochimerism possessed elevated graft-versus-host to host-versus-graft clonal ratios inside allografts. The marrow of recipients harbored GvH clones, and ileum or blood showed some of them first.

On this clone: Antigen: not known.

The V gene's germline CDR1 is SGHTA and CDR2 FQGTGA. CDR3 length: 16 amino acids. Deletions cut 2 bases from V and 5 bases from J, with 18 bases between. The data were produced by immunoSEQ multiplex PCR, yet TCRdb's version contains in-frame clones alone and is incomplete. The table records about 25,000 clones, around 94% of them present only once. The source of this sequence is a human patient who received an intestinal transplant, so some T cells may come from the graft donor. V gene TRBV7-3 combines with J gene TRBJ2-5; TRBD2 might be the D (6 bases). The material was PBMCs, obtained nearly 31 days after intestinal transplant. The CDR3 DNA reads TGTGCCAGCAGCTTAGGGCCCTCCAGGGCGGGGGAGACCCAGTACTTC. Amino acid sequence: CASSLGPSRAGETQYF.